The clone carrying this T cell receptor beta chain has only one observation. This sample was included in a study of T cell responses to AZD1222 COVID-19 vaccine. Clones were sequenced by immunoSEQ multiplex PCR, and TCRdb holds only the in-frame ones, with some missing. The sample lists some 140,000 clones; around 89% were seen once. V lost 5 bases, J lost 4 bases, and 12 bases lay in between. The CDR3 runs to 14 residues. Germline CDR1 is KGHSH and CDR2 is LQKENI. The V call is TRBV18, the J call TRBJ1-5, with D possibly matching TRBD1 (5 bases). The sequenced sample was peripheral blood, obtained on day 0 of AZD1222 vaccination. The origin of this receptor is an adult in good health. The CDR3 here is CASSGDFENQPQHF. The CDR3 coding sequence is TGTGCCAGCTCAGGGGACTTTGAGAATCAGCCCCAGCATTTT.